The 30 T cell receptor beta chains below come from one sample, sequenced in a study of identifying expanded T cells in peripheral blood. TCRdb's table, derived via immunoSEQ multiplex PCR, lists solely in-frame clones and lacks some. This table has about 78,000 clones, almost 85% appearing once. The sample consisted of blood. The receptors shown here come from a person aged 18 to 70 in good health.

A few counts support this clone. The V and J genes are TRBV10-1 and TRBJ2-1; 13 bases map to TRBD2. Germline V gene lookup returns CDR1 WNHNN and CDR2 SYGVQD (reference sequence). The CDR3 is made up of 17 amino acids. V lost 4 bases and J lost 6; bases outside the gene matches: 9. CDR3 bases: TGCGCCAGCAGTGCCCGGACTAGCGGGAGTCCGGGCAATGAGCAGTTCTTC. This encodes CASSARTSGSPGNEQFF.

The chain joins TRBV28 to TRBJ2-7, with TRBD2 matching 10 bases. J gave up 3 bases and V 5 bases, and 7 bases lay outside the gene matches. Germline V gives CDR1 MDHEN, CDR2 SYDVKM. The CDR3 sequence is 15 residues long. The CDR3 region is CASSPGLAIGYEQYF. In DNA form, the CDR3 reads TGTGCCAGCAGTCCGGGACTAGCGATAGGCTACGAGCAGTACTTC. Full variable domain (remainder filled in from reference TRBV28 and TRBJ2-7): DVKVTQSSRYLVKRTGEKVFLECVQDMDHENMFWYRQDPGLGLRLIYFSYDVKMKEKGDIPEGYSVSREKKERFSLILESASTNQTSMYLCASSPGLAIGYEQYFGPGTRLTVT.

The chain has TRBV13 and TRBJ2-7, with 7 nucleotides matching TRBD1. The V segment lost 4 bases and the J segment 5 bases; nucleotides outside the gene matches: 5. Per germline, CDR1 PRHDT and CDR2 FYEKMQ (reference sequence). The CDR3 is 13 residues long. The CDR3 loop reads CASSSTGWNEQYF. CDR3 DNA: TGTGCCAGCAGCTCGACAGGGTGGAACGAGCAGTACTTC.

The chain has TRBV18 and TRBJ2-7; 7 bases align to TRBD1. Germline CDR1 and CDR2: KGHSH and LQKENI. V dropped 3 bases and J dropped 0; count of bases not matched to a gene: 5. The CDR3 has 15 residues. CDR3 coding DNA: TGTGCCAGCTCACCCTGGACAGGCGCCTCCTACGAGCAGTACTTC. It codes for CASSPWTGASYEQYF. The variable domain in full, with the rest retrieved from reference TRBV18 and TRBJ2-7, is NAGVMQNPRHLVRRRGQEARLRCSPMKGHSHVYWYRQLPEEGLKFMVYLQKENIIDESGMPKERFSAEFPKEGPSILRIQQVVRGDSAAYFCASSPWTGASYEQYFGPGTRLTVT.

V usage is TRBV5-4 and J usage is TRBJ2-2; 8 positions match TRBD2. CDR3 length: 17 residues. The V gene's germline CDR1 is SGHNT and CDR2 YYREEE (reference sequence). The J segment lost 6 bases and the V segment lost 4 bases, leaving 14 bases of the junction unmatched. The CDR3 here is CASSPRGPAGVSGELFF. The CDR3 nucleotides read TGTGCCAGCAGCCCCCGCGGTCCAGCGGGAGTATCCGGGGAGCTGTTTTTT.

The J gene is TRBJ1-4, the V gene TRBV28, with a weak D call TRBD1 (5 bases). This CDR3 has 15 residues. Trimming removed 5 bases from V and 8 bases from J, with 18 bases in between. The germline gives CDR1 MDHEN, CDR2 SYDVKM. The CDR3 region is CASSTSSGGYEKLFF. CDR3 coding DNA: TGTGCCAGCAGTACGTCATCCGGGGGATACGAAAAACTGTTTTTT.

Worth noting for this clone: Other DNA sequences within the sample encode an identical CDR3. The CDR3 here is CASSPSTDTQYF. CDR3 DNA: TGTGCCAGCAGCCCTAGCACAGATACGCAGTATTTT. V and J are TRBV7-9 and TRBJ2-3, with unresolved D. CDR3 size: 12 residues. In germline, CDR1 is SEHNR, CDR2 FQNEAQ (reference sequence). The V and J ends lost 5 bases and 0 bases respectively, with 3 bases between them.

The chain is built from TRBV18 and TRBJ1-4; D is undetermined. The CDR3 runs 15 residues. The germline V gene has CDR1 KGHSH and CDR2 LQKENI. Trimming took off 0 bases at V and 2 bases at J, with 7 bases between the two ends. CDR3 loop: CASSPPGRTNEKLFF. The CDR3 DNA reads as TGTGCCAGCTCACCACCGGGGAGGACTAATGAAAAACTGTTTTTT.

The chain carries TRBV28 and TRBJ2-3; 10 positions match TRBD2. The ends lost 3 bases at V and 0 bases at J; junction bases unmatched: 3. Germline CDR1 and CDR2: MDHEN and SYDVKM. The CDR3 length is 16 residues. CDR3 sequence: CASSFGLAASTDTQYF. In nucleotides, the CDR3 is TGTGCCAGCAGTTTCGGACTAGCGGCTAGCACAGATACGCAGTATTTT. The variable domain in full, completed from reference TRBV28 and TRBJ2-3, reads DVKVTQSSRYLVKRTGEKVFLECVQDMDHENMFWYRQDPGLGLRLIYFSYDVKMKEKGDIPEGYSVSREKKERFSLILESASTNQTSMYLCASSFGLAASTDTQYFGPGTRLTVL.

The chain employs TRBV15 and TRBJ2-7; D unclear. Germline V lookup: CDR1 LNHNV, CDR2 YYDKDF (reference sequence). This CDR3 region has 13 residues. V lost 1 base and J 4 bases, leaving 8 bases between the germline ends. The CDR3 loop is CATSRGADYEQYF. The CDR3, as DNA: TGTGCCACCAGCAGAGGGGCTGATTACGAGCAGTACTTC. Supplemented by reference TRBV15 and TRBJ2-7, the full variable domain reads DAMVIQNPRYQVTQFGKPVTLSCSQTLNHNVMYWYQQKSSQAPKLLFHYYDKDFNNEADTPDNFQSRRPNTSFCFLDIRSPGLGDTAMYLCATSRGADYEQYFGPGTRLTVT.

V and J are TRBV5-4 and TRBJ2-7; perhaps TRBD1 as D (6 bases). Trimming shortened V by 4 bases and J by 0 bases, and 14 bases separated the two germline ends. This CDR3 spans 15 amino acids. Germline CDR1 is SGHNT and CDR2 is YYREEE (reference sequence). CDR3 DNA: TGTGCCAGCAGCCCGATCAGGGGCAACTCCTACGAGCAGTACTTC. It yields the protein CASSPIRGNSYEQYF.

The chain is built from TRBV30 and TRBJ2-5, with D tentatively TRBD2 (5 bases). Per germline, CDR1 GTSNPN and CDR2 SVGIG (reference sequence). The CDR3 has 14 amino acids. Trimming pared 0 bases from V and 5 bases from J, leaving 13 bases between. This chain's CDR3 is CAWSVGAKGETQYF. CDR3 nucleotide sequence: TGTGCCTGGAGTGTGGGAGCTAAAGGGGAGACCCAGTACTTC.

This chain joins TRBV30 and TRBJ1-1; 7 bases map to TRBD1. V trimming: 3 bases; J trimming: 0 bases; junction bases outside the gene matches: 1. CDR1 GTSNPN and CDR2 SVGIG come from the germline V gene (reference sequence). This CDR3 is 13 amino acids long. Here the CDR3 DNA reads TGTGCCTGGAGAACAGGGGTGAACACTGAAGCTTTCTTT. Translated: CAWRTGVNTEAFF.

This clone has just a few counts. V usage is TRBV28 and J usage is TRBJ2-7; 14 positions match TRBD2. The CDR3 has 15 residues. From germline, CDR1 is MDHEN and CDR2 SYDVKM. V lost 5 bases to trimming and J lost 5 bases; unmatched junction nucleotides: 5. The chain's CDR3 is CASSPGTSGSNEQYF. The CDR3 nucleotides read TGTGCCAGCAGTCCAGGGACTAGCGGGAGTAACGAGCAGTACTTC.

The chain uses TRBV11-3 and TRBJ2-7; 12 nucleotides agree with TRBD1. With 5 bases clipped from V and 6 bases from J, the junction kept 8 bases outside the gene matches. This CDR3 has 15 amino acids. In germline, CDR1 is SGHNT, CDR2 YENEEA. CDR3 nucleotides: TGTGCCAGCAGCAAAGGGACAGGGGGCTTTTCCGAGCAGTACTTC. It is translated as CASSKGTGGFSEQYF.

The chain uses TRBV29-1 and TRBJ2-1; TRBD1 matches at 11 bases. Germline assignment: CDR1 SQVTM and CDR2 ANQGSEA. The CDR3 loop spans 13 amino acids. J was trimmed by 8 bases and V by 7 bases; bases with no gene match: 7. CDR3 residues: CSARTGGGYEQFF. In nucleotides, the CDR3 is TGCAGCGCCCGGACAGGGGGCGGCTATGAGCAGTTCTTC.

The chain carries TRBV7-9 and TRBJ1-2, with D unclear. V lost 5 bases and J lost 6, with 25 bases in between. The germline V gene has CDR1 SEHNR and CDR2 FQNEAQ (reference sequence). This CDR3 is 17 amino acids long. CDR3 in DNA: TGTGCCAGCAGCCCACTTATACACATCGGTAGTTTGGATGGCTACACCTTC. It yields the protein CASSPLIHIGSLDGYTF.

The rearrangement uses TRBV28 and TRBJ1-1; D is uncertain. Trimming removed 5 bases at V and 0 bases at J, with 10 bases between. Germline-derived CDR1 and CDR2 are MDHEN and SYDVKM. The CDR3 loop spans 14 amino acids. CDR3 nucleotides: TGTGCCAGCAGTCGACGGACGGTGAACACTGAAGCTTTCTTT. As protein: CASSRRTVNTEAFF.

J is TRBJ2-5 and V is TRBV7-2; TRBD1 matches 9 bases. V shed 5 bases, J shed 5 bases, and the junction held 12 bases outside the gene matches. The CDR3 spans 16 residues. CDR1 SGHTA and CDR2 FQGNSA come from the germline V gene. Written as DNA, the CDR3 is TGTGCCAGCAGCAGAAACCCGGGACAGGGTGAGGAGACCCAGTACTTC. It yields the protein CASSRNPGQGEETQYF.

The CDR3 is CASSIVRGGSTDTQYF. The CDR3 DNA reads as TGTGCCAGTAGTATAGTCAGGGGGGGAAGCACAGATACGCAGTATTTT. V gene TRBV19 combines with J gene TRBJ2-3, with D possibly called TRBD1 or TRBD2 (7 bases each). With 1 base removed from V and 0 bases from J, the gap between germline ends came to 11 bases. The germline V gene encodes CDR1 LNHDA and CDR2 SQIVND (reference sequence). The CDR3 has 16 amino acids.

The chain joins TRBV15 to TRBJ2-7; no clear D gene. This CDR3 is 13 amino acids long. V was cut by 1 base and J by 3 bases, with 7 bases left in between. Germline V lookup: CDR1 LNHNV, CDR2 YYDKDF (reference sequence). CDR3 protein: CATSRAPGYEQYF. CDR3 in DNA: TGTGCCACCAGCAGAGCGCCGGGCTACGAGCAGTACTTC.

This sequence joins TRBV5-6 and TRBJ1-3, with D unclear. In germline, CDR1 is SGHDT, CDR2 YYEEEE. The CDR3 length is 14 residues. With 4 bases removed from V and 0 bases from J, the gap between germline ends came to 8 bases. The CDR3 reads CASSPPDSGNTIYF. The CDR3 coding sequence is TGTGCCAGCAGCCCACCGGACTCTGGAAACACCATATATTTT.

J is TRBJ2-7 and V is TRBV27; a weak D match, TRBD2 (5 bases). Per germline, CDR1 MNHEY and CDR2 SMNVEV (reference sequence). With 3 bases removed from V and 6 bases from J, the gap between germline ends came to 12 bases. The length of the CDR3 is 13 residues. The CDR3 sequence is CASSFLGGGEQYF. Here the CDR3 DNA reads TGTGCCAGCAGTTTTCTGGGTGGAGGCGAGCAGTACTTC.

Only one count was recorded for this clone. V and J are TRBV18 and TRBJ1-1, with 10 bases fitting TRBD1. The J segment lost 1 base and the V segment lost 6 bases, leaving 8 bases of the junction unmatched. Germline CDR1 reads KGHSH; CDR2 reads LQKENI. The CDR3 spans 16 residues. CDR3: CASSLRDRGGNTEAFF. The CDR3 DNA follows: TGTGCCAGCTCCCTCAGGGACAGGGGTGGGAACACTGAAGCTTTCTTT.

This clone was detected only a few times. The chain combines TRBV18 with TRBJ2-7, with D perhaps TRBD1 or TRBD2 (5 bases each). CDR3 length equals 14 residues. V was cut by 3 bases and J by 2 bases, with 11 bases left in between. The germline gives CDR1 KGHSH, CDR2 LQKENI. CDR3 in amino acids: CASSPSGTTYEQYF. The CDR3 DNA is TGTGCCAGCTCACCCTCCGGGACCACCTACGAGCAGTACTTC.

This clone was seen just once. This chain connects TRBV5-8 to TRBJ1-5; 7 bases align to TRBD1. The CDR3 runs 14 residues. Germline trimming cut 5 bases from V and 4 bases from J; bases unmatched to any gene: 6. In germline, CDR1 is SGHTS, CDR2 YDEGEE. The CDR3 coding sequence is TGTGCCAGCAGGAGGGACAGCCAAAATCAGCCCCAGCATTTT. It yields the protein CASRRDSQNQPQHF.

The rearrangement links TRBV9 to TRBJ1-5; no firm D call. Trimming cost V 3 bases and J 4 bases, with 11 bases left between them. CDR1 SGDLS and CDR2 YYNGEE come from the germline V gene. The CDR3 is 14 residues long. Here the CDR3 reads CASSDTSRNQPQHF. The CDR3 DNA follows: TGTGCCAGCAGCGACACATCCAGGAATCAGCCCCAGCATTTT.

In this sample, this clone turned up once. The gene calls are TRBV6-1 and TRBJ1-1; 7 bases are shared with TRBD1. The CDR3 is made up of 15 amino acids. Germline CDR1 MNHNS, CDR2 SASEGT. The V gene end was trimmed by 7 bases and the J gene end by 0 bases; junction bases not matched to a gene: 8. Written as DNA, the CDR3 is TGTGCCAGCAAAGAACAGGGGAATATGAACACTGAAGCTTTCTTT. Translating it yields CASKEQGNMNTEAFF.

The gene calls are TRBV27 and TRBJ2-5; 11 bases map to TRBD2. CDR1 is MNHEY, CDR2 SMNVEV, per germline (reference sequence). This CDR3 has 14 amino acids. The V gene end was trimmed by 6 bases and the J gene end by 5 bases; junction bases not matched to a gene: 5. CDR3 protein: CASSPLAGGETQYF. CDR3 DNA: TGTGCCAGCAGCCCGCTAGCGGGAGGCGAGACCCAGTACTTC.

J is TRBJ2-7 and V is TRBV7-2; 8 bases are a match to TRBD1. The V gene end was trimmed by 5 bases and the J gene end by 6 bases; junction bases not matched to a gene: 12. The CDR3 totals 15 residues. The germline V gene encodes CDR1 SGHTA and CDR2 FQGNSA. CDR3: CASSRDRGPYVEQYF. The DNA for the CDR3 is TGTGCCAGCAGCCGAGACAGGGGTCCCTATGTCGAGCAGTACTTC.